Below are 32 T cell receptor beta chains sequenced from a single sample in a study of shared clonotypes between healthy human individuals. Using immunoSEQ multiplex PCR, the repertoire was profiled, and TCRdb retains in-frame clones only, with some absent. The repertoire consists of fewer than 850,000 clones, with roughly 78% occurring once and the leading ten covering about 2%. The specimen sequenced was memory CD4+ T cells sorted from blood. Subset reported: CD45RA-negative fraction. The receptors were sampled from a woman in her 30s in good health.

CDR3 residues: CAGGALGDQPQHF. As DNA, the CDR3 is TGTGCAGGAGGGGCGCTGGGGGATCAGCCCCAGCATTTT. The chain couples TRBV2 to TRBJ1-5; weak D call: TRBD1 (5 bases). CDR1 and CDR2 from the germline V gene are SNHLY and FYNNEI. The CDR3 is 13 residues long. The full variable domain, with the rest looked up from reference TRBV2 and TRBJ1-5, is EPEVTQTPSHQVTQMGQEVILRCVPISNHLYFYWYRQILGQKVEFLVSFYNNEISEKSEIFDDQFSVERPDGSNFTLKIRSTKLEDSAMYFCAGGALGDQPQHFGDGTRLSIL.

About this clone: A much larger clone is a single base away; this may be a read error. The chain recombines TRBV4-2 with TRBJ2-1; no firm D call. This CDR3 region has 12 residues. From germline, CDR1 is LGHNA and CDR2 YNFKEQ. Trimming removed 5 bases at V and 3 bases at J, with 5 bases between. CDR3 amino acids: CASSLDYNEQFF. Written as DNA, the CDR3 is TGTGCCAGCAGCTTGGACTACAATGAGCAGTTCTTC.

The chain links TRBV30 to TRBJ2-1; D tentatively fits TRBD1 or TRBD2 (7 bases each). CDR3 length equals 14 residues. The germline gives CDR1 GTSNPN, CDR2 SVGIG (reference sequence). V gave up 4 bases and J gave up 5 bases, with 15 bases separating them. The CDR3, as DNA: TGTGCCTGGAAAGGGGGCGGGGGAAACAATGAGCAGTTCTTC. Protein: CAWKGGGGNNEQFF.

The chain combines TRBV2 with TRBJ1-1, with D unclear. Looked up from germline, CDR1 is SNHLY and CDR2 is FYNNEI. V was shortened by 5 bases and J by 1 base, with 8 bases between the two germline ends. The CDR3 has 13 residues. Here the CDR3 reads CASSLQENTEAFF. The CDR3 nucleotides read TGTGCCAGCAGTCTTCAGGAGAACACTGAAGCTTTCTTT. The complete variable domain, with remaining parts taken from reference TRBV2 and TRBJ1-1, reads EPEVTQTPSHQVTQMGQEVILRCVPISNHLYFYWYRQILGQKVEFLVSFYNNEISEKSEIFDDQFSVERPDGSNFTLKIRSTKLEDSAMYFCASSLQENTEAFFGQGTRLTVV.

This clone was counted ten times or more. The sample carries other DNA sequences with the same CDR3. V is TRBV19 and J is TRBJ2-2; TRBD1 matches 7 bases. Per germline, CDR1 LNHDA and CDR2 SQIVND (reference sequence). The trim removed 6 bases at V and 4 bases at J, leaving 8 bases unmatched. This CDR3 is 15 amino acids long. CDR3 protein: CASSYDRVGTGELFF. In DNA, the CDR3 is TGTGCCAGTAGCTATGACAGGGTGGGCACCGGGGAGCTGTTTTTT. The full variable domain, completed using reference TRBV19 and TRBJ2-2, is DGGITQSPKYLFRKEGQNVTLSCEQNLNHDAMYWYRQDPGQGLRLIYYSQIVNDFQKGDIAEGYSVSREKKESFPLTVTSAQKNPTAFYLCASSYDRVGTGELFFGEGSRLTVL.

V is TRBV10-2 and J is TRBJ2-2, with 9 bases that match TRBD1. V gave up 7 bases and J gave up 6 bases; unmatched junction bases: 15. The length of the CDR3 is 17 residues. The germline gives CDR1 WSHSY, CDR2 SAAADI. The CDR3 nucleotides read TGCGCCAGCACCGTCAGTCCGGGACAGGGAAATGCCGGGGAGCTGTTTTTT. Translating it yields CASTVSPGQGNAGELFF.

This clone was seen more than once but under ten times. The junction and the germline gene differ at one end; a read error may be behind it. This sequence joins TRBV29-1 and TRBJ2-4; D gene ambiguous. This CDR3 spans 13 amino acids. Germline V gene data show CDR1 as SQVTM and CDR2 as ANQGSEA. Here the CDR3 reads CSAEAGTQNIQYF. The CDR3 DNA is TGCAGCGCTGAAGCCGGAACACAAAACATTCAGTACTTC.

This clone occurred once. This chain joins TRBV19 and TRBJ1-6; no reliable D call. Germline values: CDR1 LNHDA, CDR2 SQIVND (reference sequence). The CDR3 runs 15 residues. The V and J ends lost 5 bases and 10 bases respectively, with 18 bases between them. The CDR3 coding sequence is TGTGCCAGTAGTTCGGACGCCCAGTATGACTCACCCCTCCACTTT. Translating it yields CASSSDAQYDSPLHF.

J is TRBJ1-2 and V is TRBV28, with D possibly being TRBD1 (5 bases). CDR3 length equals 13 residues. Germline lookup yields CDR1 MDHEN and CDR2 SYDVKM. The ends were cut back, 6 bases at V and 4 bases at J, with 12 bases in the middle. CDR3 coding DNA: TGTGCCAGCAGAACCAGACAGATCTATGGCTACACCTTC. Translation gives CASRTRQIYGYTF.

This chain uses TRBV28 with TRBJ2-5; D possibly corresponds to TRBD2 (5 bases). V was clipped by 5 bases and J by 5 bases, with 15 bases between them. CDR1 is MDHEN, CDR2 SYDVKM, per germline. The CDR3 is made up of 14 amino acids. The CDR3 region is CASSPGLAQETQYF. CDR3 coding DNA: TGTGCCAGCAGTCCCGGTTTAGCGCAGGAGACCCAGTACTTC.

This chain joins TRBV5-1 and TRBJ2-7; 8 nucleotides align to TRBD2. V lost 1 base and J lost 4; bases outside the gene matches: 7. The CDR3 sequence is 15 residues long. Looked up from germline, CDR1 is SGHRS and CDR2 is YFSETQ. The CDR3 sequence: CASSLTSGSTYEQYF. DNA for the CDR3: TGCGCCAGCAGCTTGACTAGCGGATCCACGTACGAGCAGTACTTC. Full variable domain (remainder filled in from reference TRBV5-1 and TRBJ2-7): KAGVTQTPRYLIKTRGQQVTLSCSPISGHRSVSWYQQTPGQGLQFLFEYFSETQRNKGNFPGRFSGRQFSNSRSEMNVSTLELGDSALYLCASSLTSGSTYEQYFGPGTRLTVT.

The rearrangement joins TRBV6-1 to TRBJ1-2, with D possibly matching TRBD1 (6 bases). The CDR3 is made up of 15 amino acids. Trimming took 3 bases from V and 0 from J, leaving 11 bases between them. Germline lookup yields CDR1 MNHNS and CDR2 SASEGT. In DNA form, the CDR3 reads TGTGCCAGCAGTGAGGGGGCCCCGGCTAACTATGGCTACACCTTC. Its translation: CASSEGAPANYGYTF.

V and J are TRBV28 and TRBJ2-1; the match to TRBD2 covers 11 bases. The CDR3 sequence is 15 residues long. The junction had 6 bases not matched to a gene; V was cut back by 5 bases and J by 6 bases. Germline assignment: CDR1 MDHEN and CDR2 SYDVKM. CDR3 loop: CASSELAGDSNEQFF. CDR3 sequence (DNA): TGTGCCAGCAGTGAACTAGCGGGAGATTCCAATGAGCAGTTCTTC. Filled out from reference TRBV28 and TRBJ2-1, the complete variable domain reads DVKVTQSSRYLVKRTGEKVFLECVQDMDHENMFWYRQDPGLGLRLIYFSYDVKMKEKGDIPEGYSVSREKKERFSLILESASTNQTSMYLCASSELAGDSNEQFFGPGTRLTVL.

The rearrangement links TRBV14 to TRBJ2-1; a possible D gene is TRBD2 (5 bases). This CDR3 comprises 16 residues. With 2 bases removed from V and 9 bases from J, the gap between germline ends came to 20 bases. The germline V gene has CDR1 SGHDN and CDR2 FVKESK. CDR3 loop: CASSQLAGFGWGEQFF. The CDR3 DNA follows: TGTGCCAGCAGCCAACTTGCGGGTTTTGGGTGGGGTGAGCAGTTCTTC.

Many counts were recorded for this clone. The sample holds other DNA sequences that translate to the same CDR3. This rearrangement joins TRBV2 to TRBJ1-5, with D hard to call. This CDR3 comprises 13 residues. The V end lost 2 bases, the J end lost 0 bases, and 2 bases lay between the germline ends. CDR1 and CDR2 from the germline V gene are SNHLY and FYNNEI. Here the CDR3 reads CASSENSNQPQHF. The CDR3 region has the DNA TGTGCCAGCAGTGAAAATAGCAATCAGCCCCAGCATTTT.

About this clone: Other DNA sequences of this sample code for an identical CDR3. The genes are TRBV7-3 and TRBJ2-3, with TRBD2 matching over 7 bases. There are 16 residues in the CDR3. Germline loops: CDR1 SGHTA, CDR2 FQGTGA. V lost 1 base to trimming and J lost 3 bases; unmatched junction nucleotides: 7. The DNA of the CDR3 is TGTGCCAGCAGCTTAAATTCTGGGGGGGGGACAGATACGCAGTATTTT. Translated: CASSLNSGGGTDTQYF.

The chain combines TRBV7-9 with TRBJ2-4, with D possibly being TRBD1 or TRBD2 (6 bases each). Trimming shortened V by 5 bases and J by 8 bases, and 22 bases separated the two germline ends. This CDR3 is 16 amino acids long. Germline-derived CDR1 and CDR2 are SEHNR and FQNEAQ (reference sequence). Here the CDR3 reads CASSPGRGQLVYIQYF. The DNA of the CDR3 is TGTGCCAGCAGCCCGGGTCGGGGGCAGCTGGTATACATTCAGTACTTC.

V and J are TRBV19 and TRBJ2-1; TRBD2 agrees at 8 bases. J was trimmed by 4 bases and V by 4 bases; bases with no gene match: 3. This CDR3 is built from 14 residues. Germline V lookup: CDR1 LNHDA, CDR2 SQIVND (reference sequence). The chain's CDR3 is CASSNSGKYNEQFF. CDR3 sequence (DNA): TGTGCCAGTAGTAATAGCGGGAAGTACAATGAGCAGTTCTTC.

The genes are TRBV6-5 and TRBJ1-1; D unclear. This CDR3 is 16 amino acids long. The ends were cut back, 2 bases at V and 2 bases at J, with 15 bases in the middle. Germline V lookup: CDR1 MNHEY, CDR2 SVGAGI. Here the CDR3 DNA reads TGTGCCAGCAGTTACCTTCCGGGAAGGTATAACACTGAAGCTTTCTTT. Protein sequence: CASSYLPGRYNTEAFF.

This clone was counted once. V usage is TRBV19 and J usage is TRBJ2-5, with D perhaps given as TRBD1 or TRBD2 (5 bases each). The ends were cut back, 5 bases at V and 0 bases at J, with 13 bases in the middle. The CDR3 has 15 amino acids. The V gene's germline CDR1 is LNHDA and CDR2 SQIVND (reference sequence). The CDR3 loop is CASSVGPGYQETQYF. DNA of the CDR3: TGTGCCAGTAGTGTGGGGCCGGGGTACCAAGAGACCCAGTACTTC.

The genes are TRBV28 and TRBJ2-3; D possibly corresponds to TRBD2 (5 bases). Per the germline V gene, CDR1 is MDHEN and CDR2 is SYDVKM. V lost 6 bases and J lost 1, with 14 bases in between. The length of the CDR3 is 15 residues. Here the CDR3 reads CASRPRGGGTDTQYF. The CDR3 bases are TGTGCCAGCAGGCCCCGCGGAGGAGGCACAGATACGCAGTATTTT.

J is TRBJ2-7 and V is TRBV2; weak D call: TRBD2 (6 bases). Germline-derived CDR1 and CDR2 are SNHLY and FYNNEI. This CDR3 region has 14 residues. The ends were cut back, 4 bases at V and 2 bases at J, with 12 bases in the middle. CDR3 bases: TGTGCCAGCAGTGCCGGGACTCTGACCTACGAGCAGTACTTC. This translates into CASSAGTLTYEQYF.

The rearrangement uses TRBV6-5 and TRBJ1-2; 9 nucleotides align to TRBD1. There are 16 residues in the CDR3. Germline V gives CDR1 MNHEY, CDR2 SVGAGI. Trimming at V came to 3 bases and at J to 3 bases, leaving 8 bases not matched to a gene. For the CDR3, the DNA is TGTGCCAGCAGTTATATTGGACAGGGGTCCTACTATGGCTACACCTTC. The encoded protein is CASSYIGQGSYYGYTF.

This chain links TRBV21-1 with TRBJ2-7; TRBD1 is taken as the D call from the table, unchecked against the DNA. TRBV21-1 is deemed a pseudogene. The CDR3 extends over 15 amino acids. This CDR3 reads CASSKARGGGHEQYF. The CDR3, as DNA: TGTGCCAGCAGCAAAGCGAGAGGGGGCGGCCACGAGCAGTACTTC.

The chain combines TRBV30 with TRBJ2-3, with D possibly matching TRBD2 (6 bases). Germline assignment: CDR1 GTSNPN and CDR2 SVGIG (reference sequence). The CDR3 is made up of 13 amino acids. Trimming left V 2 bases short and J 5 bases short, with 11 bases between. Here the CDR3 reads CAWSPGAQDTQYF. The CDR3 nucleotides read TGTGCCTGGAGTCCGGGAGCCCAAGATACGCAGTATTTT.

A single count supports this clone. V gene TRBV7-3 combines with J gene TRBJ2-3; tentatively, D is TRBD1 (6 bases). The CDR3 is made up of 14 amino acids. In germline, CDR1 is SGHTA, CDR2 FQGTGA. The V gene lost 5 bases and the J gene lost 6 bases, with 15 bases spanning the gap. The CDR3 here is CASSQGYGWDTQYF. In DNA, the CDR3 is TGTGCCAGCAGCCAGGGGTATGGGTGGGATACGCAGTATTTT.

The chain has TRBV6-5 and TRBJ2-3, with a tentative D call TRBD2 (5 bases). The CDR3 is made up of 16 amino acids. Per germline, CDR1 MNHEY and CDR2 SVGAGI. Trimming took off 2 bases at V and 1 base at J, with 13 bases between the two ends. DNA for the CDR3: TGTGCCAGCAGTTACGGTGGGAGAAAGGGCACAGATACGCAGTATTTT. It yields the protein CASSYGGRKGTDTQYF.

This clone showed up just once. This chain uses TRBV5-1 with TRBJ1-3; D remains ambiguous. V lost 4 bases, J lost 0 bases, and 11 bases lay in between. The CDR3 has 15 residues. Germline V gene data show CDR1 as SGHRS and CDR2 as YFSETQ. In DNA, the CDR3 is TGCGCCAGCAGCACCGGACTGTTCTCTGGAAACACCATATATTTT. Protein sequence: CASSTGLFSGNTIYF.

J is TRBJ2-1 and V is TRBV10-2; 7 nucleotides agree with TRBD2. CDR1 and CDR2 (germline): WSHSY, SAAADI. The CDR3 runs to 13 residues. V lost 2 bases, J lost 9 bases, and 4 bases stayed unmatched. The CDR3 reads CASSETGGGEQFF. The CDR3 nucleotides read TGCGCCAGCAGTGAGACGGGAGGTGGTGAGCAGTTCTTC.

This chain joins TRBV18 and TRBJ2-5, with TRBD2 identical over 7 bases. The CDR3 has 15 amino acids. Germline V lookup: CDR1 KGHSH, CDR2 LQKENI. With 0 bases clipped from V and 7 bases from J, the junction kept 8 bases outside the gene matches. This CDR3 reads CASSPPGTGEGTQYF. Written as DNA, the CDR3 is TGTGCCAGCTCACCACCGGGGACCGGGGAGGGGACCCAGTACTTC.

This clone was seen ten or more times. This chain links TRBV27 with TRBJ2-7; perhaps TRBD2 as D (6 bases). The CDR3 is 14 residues long. Between the trimmed V and J ends, which lost 6 bases and 7 bases, there was a span of 19 bases. Germline lookup yields CDR1 MNHEY and CDR2 SMNVEV (reference sequence). The chain's CDR3 is CASRPSVPVGEQYF. The CDR3 nucleotides read TGTGCCAGCAGACCTAGCGTACCGGTGGGGGAGCAGTACTTC.

This sequence joins TRBV4-2 and TRBJ2-5; no clear D. The CDR3 has 13 amino acids. The germline CDR1 and CDR2 sequences are LGHNA and YNFKEQ. The ends were cut back, 3 bases at V and 5 bases at J, with 10 bases in the middle. CDR3 sequence: CASSQRERETQYF. Written as DNA, the CDR3 is TGTGCCAGCAGCCAGAGAGAACGGGAGACCCAGTACTTC.